Listed here are 16 T cell receptor beta chains from one sample, sequenced in a study of blood T cell repertoires in COVID-19. Sequencing used immunoSEQ multiplex PCR; TCRdb keeps in-frame clones, though not all of them. Of some 260,000 clones listed, 70% to 90% were seen once; the top ten hold 1.5% to 2%. Sequenced sample: PBMCs or T cells enriched from blood (not recorded which). All receptors derive from a man aged 35 to 55 who had recovered from COVID-19.

This chain links TRBV6-5 with TRBJ2-7, with 8 bases lining up with TRBD2. The V gene end was trimmed by 8 bases and the J gene end by 5 bases; junction bases not matched to a gene: 11. The germline V gene encodes CDR1 MNHEY and CDR2 SVGAGI. The CDR3 is made up of 14 amino acids. The CDR3 DNA sequence: TGTGCCAGCGTCATCGGGGGGGGGCGCGACGAGCAGTACTTC. Its protein product is CASVIGGGRDEQYF.

The CDR3 sequence is CASRQQGYGSYNEQFF. For the CDR3, the DNA is TGTGCCAGCAGACAACAGGGGTACGGTTCCTACAATGAGCAGTTCTTC. V is TRBV28 and J is TRBJ2-1, with 7 bases that match TRBD1. This CDR3 is 16 amino acids long. V lost 6 bases to trimming and J lost 1 base; unmatched junction nucleotides: 9. Germline CDR1 is MDHEN and CDR2 is SYDVKM.

CDR3 in DNA: TGTGCCGTCGTCAGACAGGGTGACACTGAAGCTTTCTTT. Translated: CAVVRQGDTEAFF. The chain has TRBV10-3 and TRBJ1-1; the match to TRBD1 covers 7 bases. The CDR3 runs to 13 residues. The V gene end was trimmed by 11 bases and the J gene end by 3 bases; junction bases not matched to a gene: 9. CDR1 ENHRY and CDR2 SYGVKD come from the germline V gene.

The chain carries TRBV5-1 and TRBJ2-1; 9 nucleotides align to TRBD2. Unmatched junction bases numbered 7, after V lost 4 bases and J lost 5 bases. The CDR3 has 15 amino acids. The germline V gene has CDR1 SGHRS and CDR2 YFSETQ. The CDR3 is CASSRLAVEDNEQFF. CDR3 nucleotide sequence: TGCGCCAGCAGCCGACTAGCGGTCGAAGACAATGAGCAGTTCTTC.

This chain joins TRBV5-1 and TRBJ1-2; 7 positions match TRBD1. Germline V gives CDR1 SGHRS, CDR2 YFSETQ. The CDR3 has 14 residues. V shed 0 bases, J shed 6 bases, and the junction held 5 bases outside the gene matches. CDR3 residues: CASSLATGADGYTF. As DNA, the CDR3 is TGCGCCAGCAGCTTGGCTACAGGGGCGGATGGCTACACCTTC.

There are many counts of this clone. The sample holds other DNA sequences that translate to the same CDR3. The J gene is TRBJ1-1, the V gene TRBV12-3 or TRBV12-4; weak D call: TRBD1 (6 bases). Trimming shortened V by 2 bases and J by 5 bases, and 9 bases separated the two germline ends. The CDR3 totals 13 residues. The DNA for the CDR3 is TGTGCCAGCAGTTTACTCAGGGGTACTGAAGCTTTCTTT. It codes for CASSLLRGTEAFF.

The genes are TRBV5-1 and TRBJ1-1; TRBD1 aligns across 7 bases. The ends lost 4 bases at V and 4 bases at J; junction bases unmatched: 7. Germline-derived CDR1 and CDR2 are SGHRS and YFSETQ. The CDR3 totals 14 residues. CDR3 DNA sequence: TGCGCCAGCAGCCCAGGGACAGAAGGCACTGAAGCTTTCTTT. Its protein product is CASSPGTEGTEAFF.

V usage is TRBV7-8 and J usage is TRBJ1-1; possible D gene TRBD1, 5 bases. The CDR3 totals 14 residues. Trimming shortened V by 5 bases and J by 1 base, and 11 bases separated the two germline ends. Germline V gives CDR1 SGHVS, CDR2 FQNEAQ. CDR3 protein: CASSEGTENTEAFF. CDR3 nucleotides: TGTGCCAGCAGCGAGGGGACTGAGAACACTGAAGCTTTCTTT.

The chain carries TRBV5-1 and TRBJ1-3; the match to TRBD1 covers 7 bases. The germline gives CDR1 SGHRS, CDR2 YFSETQ. The CDR3 sequence is 13 residues long. With V trimmed by 4 bases and J by 7 bases, 5 bases remained unmatched. The CDR3, as DNA: TGCGCCAGCAGCAGGGACAGCCTTAACACCATATATTTT. It codes for CASSRDSLNTIYF.

This chain connects TRBV2 to TRBJ1-5, with D tentatively TRBD1 (6 bases). The CDR3 length is 14 residues. The V gene's germline CDR1 is SNHLY and CDR2 FYNNEI. Trimming pared 6 bases from V and 5 bases from J, leaving 14 bases between. CDR3 sequence reads: CASRGAVLDQPQHF. CDR3 nucleotides: TGTGCCAGCAGGGGGGCAGTCCTAGATCAGCCCCAGCATTTT. The full variable domain, rest sourced from reference TRBV2 and TRBJ1-5, is EPEVTQTPSHQVTQMGQEVILRCVPISNHLYFYWYRQILGQKVEFLVSFYNNEISEKSEIFDDQFSVERPDGSNFTLKIRSTKLEDSAMYFCASRGAVLDQPQHFGDGTRLSIL.

This clone was recorded at least ten times. This chain connects TRBV24-1 to TRBJ2-5; the match to TRBD1 covers 9 bases. Germline V gene lookup returns CDR1 KGHDR and CDR2 SFDVKD. CDR3 length: 13 amino acids. J gave up 4 bases and V 10 bases, and 6 bases lay outside the gene matches. The CDR3 region is CATSTGGAETQYF. As DNA, the CDR3 is TGTGCCACTAGCACAGGGGGCGCAGAGACCCAGTACTTC.

CDR3 coding DNA: TGTGCCTGGAGTCGGGGGGGACGGCACGGAAACACCATATATTTT. It specifies CAWSRGGRHGNTIYF. The chain employs TRBV30 and TRBJ1-3; perhaps TRBD1 as D (5 bases). The germline gives CDR1 GTSNPN, CDR2 SVGIG (reference sequence). V lost 2 bases, J lost 4 bases, and 15 bases lay in between. This CDR3 spans 15 amino acids.

The chain joins TRBV28 to TRBJ2-7; perhaps TRBD1 as D (5 bases). V was clipped by 4 bases and J by 10 bases, with 17 bases between them. Germline CDR1 is MDHEN and CDR2 is SYDVKM. CDR3 length: 13 residues. The DNA of the CDR3 is TGTGCCAGCAGTTGGGGCTACGATCGCGAACAGTACTTC. Encoded protein: CASSWGYDREQYF.

The chain is built from TRBV6-5 and TRBJ2-1, with 11 bases aligning to TRBD2. The CDR3 length is 13 residues. J was trimmed by 4 bases and V by 10 bases; bases with no gene match: 3. Germline V CDR1 and CDR2: MNHEY, SVGAGI. The CDR3 loop is CATRLAGYNEQFF. The CDR3 nucleotides are TGTGCCACCCGACTAGCGGGGTACAATGAGCAGTTCTTC.

V usage is TRBV2 and J usage is TRBJ1-5; D unresolved. This CDR3 contains 13 residues. Trimming cost V 3 bases and J 7 bases, with 10 bases left between them. Germline V gene data show CDR1 as SNHLY and CDR2 as FYNNEI. CDR3 region: CASSEREGQPQHF. Here the CDR3 DNA reads TGTGCCAGCAGTGAGAGGGAGGGCCAGCCCCAGCATTTT.

This clone was observed a single time. This chain links TRBV7-8 with TRBJ1-6; the D gene is possibly TRBD1 (5 bases). The CDR3 length is 19 residues. Germline V gives CDR1 SGHVS, CDR2 FQNEAQ. The V and J ends lost 0 bases and 10 bases respectively, with 25 bases between them. This chain's CDR3 is CASSLARFEVGAAGSPLHF. In DNA, the CDR3 is TGTGCCAGCAGCTTAGCGAGGTTTGAAGTTGGGGCCGCCGGATCACCCCTCCACTTT. Using reference TRBV7-8 and TRBJ1-6 for the parts outside the CDR3, the full variable domain is GAGVSQSPRYKVAKRGQDVALRCDPISGHVSLFWYQQALGQGPEFLTYFQNEAQLDKSGLPSDRFFAERPEGSVSTLKIQRTQQEDSAVYLCASSLARFEVGAAGSPLHFGNGTRLTVT.